One and the same sample provided the 23 T cell receptor beta chains below, sequenced in a study of T cells expressing NK-cell markers. TCRdb re-called the 5' RACE reads, yielding one record per CDR3 amino acid sequence without DNA. The specimen's table records 500,000 to 700,000 distinct CDR3 sequences. The sample consisted of blood T cells: a sorted CD56 or NKG2C T cell subset, CD4+ or CD8+ T cells, or bulk PBMC T cells (not recorded which). The receptor source for this set is a young man in good health.

The chain carries TRBV27 and TRBJ2-5. CDR1 MNHEY and CDR2 SMNVEV come from the germline V gene (reference sequence). This CDR3 is built from 13 residues. CDR3: CASRTASQETQYF.

V and J are TRBV6-5 and TRBJ2-3; the TRBD1 assignment by TCRdb is unverifiable without DNA. The CDR3 has 16 amino acids. From germline, CDR1 is MNHEY and CDR2 SVGAGI. CDR3: CASSGQGSGGTDTQYF.

This chain uses TRBV15 with TRBJ1-2. The CDR3 loop spans 19 amino acids. Per germline, CDR1 LNHNV and CDR2 YYDKDF (reference sequence). CDR3 loop: CATSRDYSGQFLRHYGYTF.

The rearrangement joins TRBV20-1 to TRBJ2-2; TCRdb reports TRBD2, a call that lacks DNA to check it against. Germline V lookup: CDR1 DFQATT, CDR2 SNEGSKA (reference sequence). This CDR3 has 15 amino acids. The CDR3 sequence: CSAKLAGVRTGELFF.

This sequence joins TRBV15 and TRBJ2-5; without DNA, the TCRdb call of TRBD2 cannot be checked. The CDR3 runs 16 residues. From germline, CDR1 is LNHNV and CDR2 YYDKDF (reference sequence). This CDR3 reads CATSRDRGPEGETQYF.

The rearrangement uses TRBV14 and TRBJ1-1; with no DNA, the TCRdb D assignment of TRBD1 cannot be verified. CDR3 length: 16 amino acids. CDR1 is SGHDN and CDR2 is FVKESK in the germline V gene. The CDR3 sequence: CASSLGTGYMNTEAFF. The entire variable domain, with the rest obtained from reference TRBV14 and TRBJ1-1, is as follows: EAGVTQFPSHSVIEKGQTVTLRCDPISGHDNLYWYRRVMGKEIKFLLHFVKESKQDESGMPNNRFLAERTGGTYSTLKVQPAELEDSGVYFCASSLGTGYMNTEAFFGQGTRLTVV.

This rearrangement joins TRBV6-1 to TRBJ2-4; as DNA is missing, the TRBD1 call by TCRdb cannot be tested. Germline CDR1 MNHNS, CDR2 SASEGT. This CDR3 spans 16 amino acids. The CDR3 spells CASSRSGTGGKNIQYF.

The CDR3 reads CASSGPTSGRLTGELFF. The chain joins TRBV7-2 to TRBJ2-2; the D call from TCRdb, TRBD2, cannot be confirmed without DNA. Per the germline V gene, CDR1 is SGHTA and CDR2 is FQGNSA. This CDR3 spans 17 amino acids.

The chain carries TRBV10-2 and TRBJ2-5; no DNA is available, so the TRBD2 call from TCRdb remains unchecked. This CDR3 contains 20 residues. Germline V gives CDR1 WSHSY, CDR2 SAAADI. The CDR3 loop is CASRDSDLDAILTGRETQYF.

The rearrangement links TRBV12-3 or TRBV12-4 to TRBJ1-3; the TCRdb call, TRBD1, lacks DNA for checking. The CDR3 is 18 residues long. The chain's CDR3 is CASSLYRDRRISGNTIYF.

This rearrangement joins TRBV28 to TRBJ2-1; TCRdb indicates TRBD2, and absent DNA this call remains unverified. There are 14 residues in the CDR3. CDR1 MDHEN and CDR2 SYDVKM come from the germline V gene. This chain's CDR3 is CASSGRATYNEQFF.

The chain is built from TRBV21-1 and TRBJ1-4; TCRdb's D call, TRBD1, is unchecked because there is no DNA. TRBV21-1 represents a pseudogene. This CDR3 region has 15 residues. The CDR3 region is CASSKVVRDWEKLFF.

J is TRBJ2-1 and V is TRBV7-9; TCRdb's D call of TRBD2 is untestable without DNA. Germline CDR1 is SEHNR and CDR2 is FQNEAQ (reference sequence). This CDR3 comprises 17 residues. The CDR3 region is CASSSLPGLAGVNEQFF.

The V gene is TRBV7-8, the J gene TRBJ1-2. CDR1 is SGHVS, CDR2 FQNEAQ, per germline. The CDR3 is made up of 14 amino acids. The CDR3 here is CASSLAATAYGYTF.

This chain uses TRBV28 with TRBJ2-1; TCRdb returns TRBD1, unconfirmable since there is no DNA. CDR3 size: 14 residues. Germline-derived CDR1 and CDR2 are MDHEN and SYDVKM. The CDR3 protein is CASSPPGNYNEQFF.

This rearrangement joins TRBV5-1 to TRBJ2-2; TCRdb names TRBD1, which stays unverified in the absence of DNA. CDR3 length equals 15 residues. In germline, CDR1 is SGHRS, CDR2 YFSETQ. CDR3 amino acids: CASSVDVTGTGELFF.

The genes are TRBV5-1 and TRBJ2-5; the TCRdb D gene call, TRBD1, has no DNA to confirm it. There are 16 residues in the CDR3. CDR1 and CDR2 (germline): SGHRS, YFSETQ. The CDR3 sequence: CASSLRAGQGDETQYF.

This sequence joins TRBV4-1 and TRBJ2-1; TCRdb reports TRBD2, a call that lacks DNA to check it against. CDR3 size: 19 residues. Germline CDR1 and CDR2: MGHRA and YSYEKL. The CDR3: CASSPQGRLAGGVNNEQFF.

The gene calls are TRBV7-7 and TRBJ2-5; TCRdb's D call of TRBD1 is untestable without DNA. Germline V lookup: CDR1 SSHAT, CDR2 FNYEAQ (reference sequence). This CDR3 has 13 amino acids. CDR3 sequence reads: CASSPGQVKTQYF.

The gene calls are TRBV5-1 and TRBJ2-1; TCRdb picks TRBD2, but there is no DNA to check that call. The CDR3 spans 16 residues. From germline, CDR1 is SGHRS and CDR2 YFSETQ. The CDR3 region is CASSTSLAGGGDEQFF.

The V gene is TRBV20-1, the J gene TRBJ1-2; there is no DNA to check the TCRdb D call of TRBD1. CDR3 length: 12 residues. The germline V gene encodes CDR1 DFQATT and CDR2 SNEGSKA (reference sequence). CDR3 sequence: CSASQQGNGYTF.

The V gene is TRBV20-1, the J gene TRBJ1-1; TCRdb lists TRBD1, though no DNA is available to test this call. There are 15 residues in the CDR3. Per germline, CDR1 DFQATT and CDR2 SNEGSKA (reference sequence). CDR3 amino acids: CSAKTGGSVNTEAFF.

This CDR3 reads CATLTAGSGGEQFF. The chain couples TRBV28 to TRBJ2-1; the TCRdb call, TRBD2, lacks DNA for checking. Germline values: CDR1 MDHEN, CDR2 SYDVKM. The CDR3 extends over 14 amino acids.